One sample yielded the 13 T cell receptor beta chains listed below, sequenced in a study of shared clonotypes between healthy human individuals. Sequenced by immunoSEQ multiplex PCR; TCRdb stores in-frame clones only, minus some. The data show about 1.5 million clones, around 97% seen once. Sequencing used naive CD4+ T cells sorted from blood. Subset defined: CD45RA+ positively selected. All receptors come from a man aged 25-45 years in good health.

The J gene is TRBJ1-5, the V gene TRBV27; a possible D gene is TRBD1 (5 bases). From germline, CDR1 is MNHEY and CDR2 SMNVEV (reference sequence). V shed 8 bases and J shed 6 bases, with 20 bases lying between them. The CDR3 extends over 15 amino acids. CDR3 coding DNA: TGTGCCAGCGGCCTGACGGGGGTTGTCGGTCAGCCCCAGCATTTT. This gives the protein CASGLTGVVGQPQHF.

The genes are TRBV4-1 and TRBJ1-2; 8 bases match TRBD1. V was pared by 4 bases and J by 3 bases, with 4 bases of the junction left unmatched. This CDR3 spans 14 amino acids. Germline CDR1 and CDR2: MGHRA and YSYEKL. The CDR3 DNA reads as TGCGCCAGCAGCCCCCCAGGGGGCTACTATGGCTACACCTTC. Translating it yields CASSPPGGYYGYTF.

The chain carries TRBV19 and TRBJ2-3, with D unclear. CDR1 is LNHDA and CDR2 is SQIVND in the germline V gene (reference sequence). This CDR3 comprises 13 residues. V lost 10 bases and J lost 2, with 13 bases in between. Here the CDR3 reads CATSRHYTDTQYF. The CDR3 DNA reads as TGTGCCACTTCCCGGCACTACACAGATACGCAGTATTTT.

V and J are TRBV28 and TRBJ1-5; 9 nucleotides align to TRBD1. CDR1 is MDHEN and CDR2 is SYDVKM in the germline V gene. The CDR3 is 14 residues long. After removal of 9 bases from V and 7 bases from J, the junction contained 10 bases not matched to a gene. CDR3 sequence: CASVQDRGKQPQHF. CDR3 DNA: TGTGCCAGTGTACAGGACAGGGGAAAACAGCCCCAGCATTTT.

This clone appeared once. The chain recombines TRBV6-5 with TRBJ2-1; TRBD2 might be the D (6 bases). This CDR3 spans 16 amino acids. V was cut by 0 bases and J by 2 bases, with 11 bases left in between. The germline V gene encodes CDR1 MNHEY and CDR2 SVGAGI. The CDR3 DNA reads TGTGCCAGCAGTTACTCAGGCGGGGTAACCTACAATGAGCAGTTCTTC. Its translation: CASSYSGGVTYNEQFF.

Note on this clone: Other DNA sequences in this sample translate to the same CDR3. This chain joins TRBV5-6 and TRBJ1-5, with 9 bases lining up with TRBD1. CDR3 length equals 15 residues. Germline V gene lookup returns CDR1 SGHDT and CDR2 YYEEEE. The J segment lost 2 bases and the V segment lost 0 bases, leaving 0 bases of the junction unmatched. The CDR3 protein is CASSLGQGGNQPQHF. CDR3 sequence (DNA): TGTGCCAGCAGCTTGGGACAGGGGGGCAATCAGCCCCAGCATTTT.

The chain couples TRBV10-1 to TRBJ2-3, with D possibly being TRBD1 (6 bases). The V gene lost 7 bases and the J gene lost 4 bases, with 12 bases spanning the gap. The CDR3 covers 13 residues. Germline lookup yields CDR1 WNHNN and CDR2 SYGVQD (reference sequence). The CDR3 DNA follows: TGCGCCAGCAAAGGACAGTCGGCAGATACGCAGTATTTT. Its translation is CASKGQSADTQYF.

Of note for this clone: Within the sample, other DNA sequences also encode this same CDR3. The rearrangement uses TRBV6-6 and TRBJ2-5; a possible D gene is TRBD1 (5 bases). The V and J ends lost 0 bases and 2 bases respectively, with 7 bases between them. Germline assignment: CDR1 MNHNY and CDR2 SVGAGI (reference sequence). The CDR3 length is 14 residues. The CDR3: CASSYSQGQETQYF. As DNA, the CDR3 is TGTGCCAGCAGTTACTCCCAGGGTCAAGAGACCCAGTACTTC.

The CDR3 here is CASSLGTGVYEQYF. The CDR3 bases are TGTGCCAGCAGTTTGGGGACAGGAGTTTACGAGCAGTACTTC. V and J are TRBV6-5 and TRBJ2-7; 8 bases are a match to TRBD1. V shed 4 bases, J shed 4 bases, and the junction held 6 bases outside the gene matches. The germline gives CDR1 MNHEY, CDR2 SVGAGI. The CDR3 consists of 14 residues.

This chain connects TRBV5-1 to TRBJ1-3; D gene uncertain. Germline lookup yields CDR1 SGHRS and CDR2 YFSETQ. Trimming stripped 0 bases from V and 0 bases from J, with 10 bases between. The CDR3 runs to 16 residues. CDR3 residues: CASSLEGPRSGNTIYF. The CDR3, as DNA: TGCGCCAGCAGCTTGGAAGGCCCACGCTCTGGAAACACCATATATTTT.

Notes on this clone: In the same sample, other DNA sequences code for this CDR3. This chain joins TRBV28 and TRBJ2-5; D gene unclear. The CDR3 is made up of 11 amino acids. CDR1 MDHEN and CDR2 SYDVKM come from the germline V gene. Trimming pared 3 bases from V and 5 bases from J, leaving 4 bases between. The CDR3 nucleotides read TGTGCCAGCAGTTTGCGGGAGACCCAGTACTTC. Protein sequence: CASSLRETQYF.

The chain couples TRBV7-3 to TRBJ2-3; TRBD2 matches at 10 bases. The CDR3 has 16 residues. Germline V gene sequence: CDR1 SGHTA, CDR2 FQGTGA. V trimming: 2 bases; J trimming: 5 bases; junction bases outside the gene matches: 7. CDR3 DNA: TGTGCCAGCAGCTTACACCCTAGCGGGAGAGGAGATACGCAGTATTTT. Amino acids: CASSLHPSGRGDTQYF.

The rearrangement joins TRBV4-1 to TRBJ2-1, with D maybe TRBD2 (5 bases). Germline V CDR1 and CDR2: MGHRA, YSYEKL. Trimming took off 1 base at V and 9 bases at J, with 10 bases between the two ends. The CDR3 sequence is 13 residues long. CDR3 sequence (DNA): TGCGCCAGCAGCCAAGCTAGCCTGGGTGAGCAGTTCTTC. This translates into CASSQASLGEQFF.